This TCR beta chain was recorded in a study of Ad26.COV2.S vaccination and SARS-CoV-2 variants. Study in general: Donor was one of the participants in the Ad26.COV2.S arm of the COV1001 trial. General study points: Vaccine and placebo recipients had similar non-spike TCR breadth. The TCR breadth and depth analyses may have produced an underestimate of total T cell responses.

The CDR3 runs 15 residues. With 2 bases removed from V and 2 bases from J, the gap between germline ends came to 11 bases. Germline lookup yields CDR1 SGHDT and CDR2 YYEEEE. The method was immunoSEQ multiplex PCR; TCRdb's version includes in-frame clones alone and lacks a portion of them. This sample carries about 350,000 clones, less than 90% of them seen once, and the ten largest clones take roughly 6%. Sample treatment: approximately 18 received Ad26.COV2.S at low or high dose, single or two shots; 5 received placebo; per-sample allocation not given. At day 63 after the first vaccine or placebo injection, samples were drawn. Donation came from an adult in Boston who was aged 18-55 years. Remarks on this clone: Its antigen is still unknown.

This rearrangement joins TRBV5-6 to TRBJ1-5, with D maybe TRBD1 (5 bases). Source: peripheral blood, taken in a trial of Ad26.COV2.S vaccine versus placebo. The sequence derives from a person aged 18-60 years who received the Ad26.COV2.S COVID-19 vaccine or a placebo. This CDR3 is CASSLRLTGNQPQHF. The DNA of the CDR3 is TGTGCCAGCAGCTTACGGTTGACAGGCAATCAGCCCCAGCATTTT.